This TCR beta chain was recovered during a study of cytomegalovirus exposure and HLA in healthy donors. Whole-study findings and limits: Fewer N-insertions than the roughly 650-donor mean were reportedly shown by an Asian-associated ancestry cluster in a later analysis. A few chains tied to CMV proved CMV antigen-specific in vitro. The authors later linked a missense DCLRE1C variant to TCR beta V- and J-gene trimming. A later analysis revealed that TCR association rates differed between HLA loci, peaking at DRB1 and bottoming out at HLA-C.

The CDR3 is 16 residues long. With V trimmed by 0 bases and J by 2 bases, 4 bases remained unmatched. Germline values: CDR1 SGDLS, CDR2 YYNGEE. Notes on this clone: The antigen is unknown.

The PCR contained 60 Vbeta and 13 Jbeta primers. Clones were sequenced by immunoSEQ multiplex PCR, and TCRdb holds only the in-frame ones, with some missing. The table has 150,000 to 200,000 clones, around 81% seen once. Sequencing used PBMCs. The chain links TRBV9 to TRBJ2-3; 9 bases fit TRBD2. The TCR comes from a woman between 18 and 29 years old in good health and CMV-seropositive. CDR3 coding DNA: TGTGCCAGCAGCGTAGGGGCTAGCGGGGTCACAGATACGCAGTATTTT. Translated, it gives CASSVGASGVTDTQYF.